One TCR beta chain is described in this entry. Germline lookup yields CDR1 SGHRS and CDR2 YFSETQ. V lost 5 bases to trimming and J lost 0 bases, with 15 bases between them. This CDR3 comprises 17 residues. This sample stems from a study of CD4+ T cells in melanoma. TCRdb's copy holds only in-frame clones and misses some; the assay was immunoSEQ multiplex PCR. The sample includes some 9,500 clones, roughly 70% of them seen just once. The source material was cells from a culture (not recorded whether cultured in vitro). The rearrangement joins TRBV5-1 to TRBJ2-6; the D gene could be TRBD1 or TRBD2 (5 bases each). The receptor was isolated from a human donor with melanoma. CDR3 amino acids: CASSNGTASSGANVLTF. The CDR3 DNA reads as TGCGCCAGCAGTAACGGGACGGCCAGCTCTGGGGCCAACGTCCTGACTTTC.